These T cell receptor beta chains were read from a single sample in a study of blood T cell repertoires in COVID-19. Sequencing used immunoSEQ multiplex PCR; TCRdb keeps in-frame clones, though not all of them. The sample shows some 500,000 clones, approximately 88% of them seen only once. Specimen: PBMCs or T cells enriched from blood (not recorded which). The receptor set was obtained from a woman aged 40 to 50 who had recovered from COVID-19. CDR3s include the opening cysteine and the closing phenylalanine or tryptophan.

V gene	J gene	CDR3 protein
TRBV5-1	TRBJ2-2	CASSQATRGTGELFF
TRBV25-1	TRBJ1-5	CASSPGGMGNQPQHF
TRBV18	TRBJ1-2	CASSTTPDVRQGGGYTF
TRBV7-9	TRBJ2-7	CASSLVLRTSGSYEQYF
TRBV6-5	TRBJ1-5	CASSQGRGNQPQHF
TRBV5-5	TRBJ2-3	CASSSTSGRFADTQYF
TRBV19	TRBJ1-5	CASTAQVSNQPQHF
TRBV25-1	TRBJ1-2	CASSSLSTVNYGYTF
TRBV3-1/TRBV3-2	TRBJ1-2	CASSPTGEPYGYTF
TRBV9	TRBJ2-1	CASSVRSGSYNEQFF
TRBV4-3	TRBJ1-1	CASSHRWDTANTEAFF
TRBV30	TRBJ2-1	CAWSVRGLAGDNEQFF
TRBV15	TRBJ2-4	CATSRASSSDIQYF
TRBV6-5	TRBJ1-1	CASSYSSLNTEAFF
TRBV5-1	TRBJ2-7	CASSSWTSGYEQYF
TRBV29-1	TRBJ2-5	CSFGGSEETQYF
TRBV20-1	TRBJ2-2	CSASRSGRVSGELFF
TRBV5-1	TRBJ2-2	CASSYSTGFGPTGELFF
TRBV5-6	TRBJ1-2	CASSVGGTGSLWYGYTF
TRBV7-9	TRBJ1-6	CASSGTRGSYNSPLHF
TRBV11-2	TRBJ1-1	CASKTLTTLPNTEAFF
TRBV24-1	TRBJ2-2	CATSEPTSGRTGELFF
TRBV14	TRBJ2-5	CASSQDTVQETQYF
TRBV9	TRBJ2-3	CASSATSGPDTQYF
TRBV18	TRBJ2-7	CASSPMGQGTYEQYF
TRBV6-4	TRBJ2-3	CARDRGLATSTDTQYF
TRBV5-1	TRBJ1-2	CASSPDRGDYGYTF
TRBV5-8	TRBJ2-2	CASSSDRDSDTGELFF
TRBV29-1	TRBJ2-7	CSTIAGGINEQYF
TRBV7-2	TRBJ2-4	CASSLGRTVKNIQYF
TRBV19	TRBJ1-1	CASSTHKLRGGTEAFF
TRBV30	TRBJ1-5	CAWSVGSRNQPQHF
TRBV6-4	TRBJ2-3	CASSDRVEGDTQYF
TRBV5-8	TRBJ2-1	CASSLNAVAGGSNYNEQFF
TRBV5-1	TRBJ2-5	CASSPTAGGPGETQYF
TRBV7-2	TRBJ2-2	CASSLGIGIPGELFF
TRBV7-9	TRBJ1-1	CASSLKGGTHERDTEAFF
TRBV19	TRBJ1-1	CASSIVPHTGGNTEAFF
TRBV20-1	TRBJ1-1	CSAVGAEAFF
TRBV7-9	TRBJ2-5	CASSLLSAWEETQYF
TRBV9	TRBJ2-1	CARRPKRGFRAFNEQFF
TRBV7-9	TRBJ1-3	CASSLPGNTIYF
TRBV6-5	TRBJ1-1	CASRLVEGSEAFF
TRBV7-2	TRBJ1-6	CASSFADTNNSPLHF
TRBV7-9	TRBJ2-5	CASSATTSGRRETQYF
TRBV10-2	TRBJ2-7	CASSLRGGDSYEQYF
TRBV3-1/TRBV3-2	TRBJ1-3	CASSQVSPFLTTGNTIYF
TRBV27	TRBJ1-1	CASTPDRVNTEAFF
TRBV29-1	TRBJ2-3	CSVLRGLAGRLTDTQYF
TRBV14	TRBJ2-4	CASSPDRYIQYF
TRBV18	TRBJ2-4	CASSPQGSTKNIQYF